These 31 T cell receptor beta chains were all obtained from the same sample, sequenced in a study of shared clonotypes between healthy human individuals. The data were produced by immunoSEQ multiplex PCR, yet TCRdb's version contains in-frame clones alone and is incomplete. Of 2 million to 2.5 million clones in the sample, around 95% were seen once. The sequencing input was naive CD4+ T cells sorted from blood. Documented subset: CD45RA+ positively selected. These receptor sequences come from a man aged 18 to 35 in good health.

V and J are TRBV28 and TRBJ1-2; perhaps TRBD1 as D (6 bases). CDR3 length: 12 amino acids. CDR1 MDHEN and CDR2 SYDVKM come from the germline V gene. Trimming shortened V by 3 bases and J by 7 bases, and 9 bases separated the two germline ends. Written as DNA, the CDR3 is TGTGCCAGCAGTTTTTACAGGGCTGGCTACACCTTC. It encodes CASSFYRAGYTF.

Worth noting for this clone: One end of the junction varies from germline; a read error may be responsible. This rearrangement joins TRBV7-7 to TRBJ2-3; a weak D match, TRBD2 (6 bases). This CDR3 spans 16 amino acids. Germline CDR1 SSHAT, CDR2 FNYEAQ (reference sequence). The CDR3 DNA reads as TGTGCTAGCAGCTTAGGCGGAGGGGCGGTGACAGATACGCAGTATTTT. This gives the protein CASSLGGGAVTDTQYF.

This clone occurred once. The CDR3 nucleotides read TGTGCCAGCCTATTGTCCGGGACAGGGGGCGGCACACTCAAAGCTTTCTTT. This codes for CASLLSGTGGGTLKAFF. V and J are TRBV27 and TRBJ1-1, with 12 bases aligning to TRBD1. V was pared by 8 bases and J by 9 bases, with 19 bases of the junction left unmatched. Germline V gives CDR1 MNHEY, CDR2 SMNVEV (reference sequence). This CDR3 comprises 17 residues.

The sample holds one count of this clone. This chain connects TRBV4-2 to TRBJ2-5; a weak D match, TRBD2 (5 bases). The CDR3 spans 16 residues. CDR1 and CDR2 from the germline V gene are LGHNA and YNFKEQ. Trimming pared 4 bases from V and 5 bases from J, leaving 20 bases between. The CDR3, as DNA: TGTGCCAGCAGCCTCTCTATCGCGGGCTTGGGGGAGACCCAGTACTTC. Amino acid sequence: CASSLSIAGLGETQYF.

With respect to this clone: In the same sample, other DNA sequences code for this CDR3. V gene TRBV19 combines with J gene TRBJ2-2; no clear D. CDR1 LNHDA and CDR2 SQIVND come from the germline V gene (reference sequence). Trimming took off 3 bases at V and 4 bases at J, with 9 bases between the two ends. The CDR3 is made up of 14 amino acids. In nucleotides, the CDR3 is TGTGCCAGTAGTATTGCTCGAGGCACCGGGGAGCTGTTTTTT. Amino acid sequence: CASSIARGTGELFF.

The chain combines TRBV27 with TRBJ1-2; D possibly corresponds to TRBD1 (5 bases). The V end was cut by 3 bases, the J end by 0 bases, with 14 bases between. The CDR3 consists of 16 residues. Germline assignment: CDR1 MNHEY and CDR2 SMNVEV (reference sequence). The CDR3 sequence is CASSFTGANTNYGYTF. The CDR3 DNA follows: TGTGCCAGCAGTTTCACCGGGGCTAATACTAACTATGGCTACACCTTC.

This chain joins TRBV5-1 and TRBJ2-7; D tentatively fits TRBD1 or TRBD2 (5 bases each). V was pared by 7 bases and J by 4 bases, with 15 bases between. Germline CDR1 reads SGHRS; CDR2 reads YFSETQ. The CDR3 spans 13 residues. The CDR3 DNA follows: TGCGCCAGCCCTGGGGGACGTAGTTACGAGCAGTACTTC. Its protein is CASPGGRSYEQYF.

Regarding this clone: The same CDR3 can be traced to other DNA sequences in this sample. This sequence joins TRBV5-6 and TRBJ1-1; D unresolved. V was shortened by 1 base and J by 4 bases, with 2 bases between the two germline ends. The germline gives CDR1 SGHDT, CDR2 YYEEEE. The CDR3 contains 11 residues. The DNA of the CDR3 is TGTGCCAGCAGCTTGACCACTGAAGCTTTCTTT. Its translation is CASSLTTEAFF.

CDR3 nucleotides: TGTGCCTGGAGGAATCGGGACCGCCTCAACGACTACGAGCAGTACTTC. Its translation: CAWRNRDRLNDYEQYF. The J gene is TRBJ2-7, the V gene TRBV30; either TRBD1 or TRBD2 may fit D (5 bases each). The germline V and J ends were trimmed by 3 bases and 3 bases, with 21 bases remaining between them. The germline CDR1 and CDR2 sequences are GTSNPN and SVGIG (reference sequence). The CDR3 consists of 16 residues.

A remark on this clone: The sample has other DNA sequences that encode this CDR3 too. The V gene is TRBV9, the J gene TRBJ2-6; D remains unclear. Trimming cost V 2 bases and J 0 bases, with 6 bases left between them. This CDR3 contains 15 residues. Germline V gene sequence: CDR1 SGDLS, CDR2 YYNGEE. CDR3 sequence reads: CASSVSDSGANVLTF. The CDR3 region has the DNA TGTGCCAGCAGCGTCAGCGACTCTGGGGCCAACGTCCTGACTTTC.

The chain couples TRBV7-2 to TRBJ1-5; possibly TRBD1 for D (6 bases). V shed 2 bases and J shed 4 bases, with 12 bases lying between them. The CDR3 spans 15 residues. Germline CDR1 and CDR2: SGHTA and FQGNSA. CDR3: CASSLRGKENQPQHF. Written as DNA, the CDR3 is TGTGCCAGCAGCTTAAGGGGGAAGGAGAATCAGCCCCAGCATTTT.

The CDR3 DNA reads TGCGCCAGCAGCTCCCCTCCAGGGGGCACAAACACTGAAGCTTTCTTT. Translating gives CASSSPPGGTNTEAFF. This chain connects TRBV5-1 to TRBJ1-1; TRBD1 matches 8 bases. The trim removed 3 bases at V and 2 bases at J, leaving 9 bases unmatched. From germline, CDR1 is SGHRS and CDR2 YFSETQ. The CDR3 sequence is 16 residues long.

The V and J genes are TRBV30 and TRBJ1-1, with no clear D. Per the germline V gene, CDR1 is GTSNPN and CDR2 is SVGIG (reference sequence). V was clipped by 2 bases and J by 5 bases, with 6 bases between them. CDR3 size: 11 residues. The CDR3 region is CAWSMGTEAFF. In DNA form, the CDR3 reads TGTGCCTGGAGTATGGGTACTGAAGCTTTCTTT.

V is TRBV4-1 and J is TRBJ2-3; 10 nucleotides line up with TRBD2. This CDR3 comprises 17 residues. Trimming removed 0 bases from V and 0 bases from J; junction bases left unmatched: 3. The germline V gene has CDR1 MGHRA and CDR2 YSYEKL. The CDR3 sequence is CASSQDGAGGSTDTQYF. The CDR3, as DNA: TGCGCCAGCAGCCAAGATGGAGCGGGAGGGAGCACAGATACGCAGTATTTT.

This chain connects TRBV2 to TRBJ2-1, with 8 bases that match TRBD2. Germline V gene data show CDR1 as SNHLY and CDR2 as FYNNEI. The CDR3 covers 13 residues. With V trimmed by 3 bases and J by 6 bases, 1 base remained unmatched. CDR3 nucleotide sequence: TGTGCCAGCAGTGAGGGACTAGTCAATGAGCAGTTCTTC. Encoded protein: CASSEGLVNEQFF.

This chain links TRBV28 with TRBJ2-7, with TRBD1 matching over 8 bases. V dropped 6 bases and J dropped 2; count of bases not matched to a gene: 9. The CDR3 is made up of 15 amino acids. Germline CDR1 MDHEN, CDR2 SYDVKM. CDR3 amino acids: CASSTTGDPTYEQYF. CDR3 sequence (DNA): TGTGCCAGCAGCACGACAGGGGACCCCACCTACGAGCAGTACTTC. Supplemented by reference TRBV28 and TRBJ2-7, the full variable domain reads DVKVTQSSRYLVKRTGEKVFLECVQDMDHENMFWYRQDPGLGLRLIYFSYDVKMKEKGDIPEGYSVSREKKERFSLILESASTNQTSMYLCASSTTGDPTYEQYFGPGTRLTVT.

V usage is TRBV7-2 and J usage is TRBJ2-3, with no clear D. The CDR3 has 14 residues. Between the trimmed V and J ends, which lost 2 bases and 2 bases, there was a span of 8 bases. In germline, CDR1 is SGHTA, CDR2 FQGNSA. CDR3 coding DNA: TGTGCCAGCAGCTTAATGGTATTCACAGATACGCAGTATTTT. Protein sequence: CASSLMVFTDTQYF.

The rearrangement uses TRBV7-9 and TRBJ1-1; 8 bases are a match to TRBD1. This CDR3 comprises 14 residues. The junction had 5 bases not matched to a gene; V was cut back by 7 bases and J by 1 base. Germline V gene lookup returns CDR1 SEHNR and CDR2 FQNEAQ (reference sequence). The CDR3 DNA follows: TGTGCCAGCAACGGACAGGGACCGAACACTGAAGCTTTCTTT. Its protein is CASNGQGPNTEAFF.

The chain couples TRBV7-3 to TRBJ1-6; D is undetermined. CDR3 length: 16 residues. Germline CDR1 reads SGHTA; CDR2 reads FQGTGA. V lost 4 bases and J 10 bases, leaving 20 bases between the germline ends. CDR3 nucleotide sequence: TGTGCCAGCAGCTCAGAGACTGGGGAGGGAAGGTCACCCCTCCACTTT. Translation gives CASSSETGEGRSPLHF.

This clone was observed a single time. This rearrangement joins TRBV7-2 to TRBJ2-3; TRBD2 aligns across 7 bases. V lost 8 bases, J lost 6 bases, and 8 bases stayed unmatched. Germline loops: CDR1 SGHTA, CDR2 FQGNSA. The CDR3 is 13 residues long. The CDR3 is CASQRGLGDTQYF. CDR3 nucleotide sequence: TGTGCCAGCCAGCGGGGCCTTGGGGATACGCAGTATTTT.

The chain couples TRBV12-5 to TRBJ2-2; D may correspond to TRBD1 or TRBD2 (5 bases each). The CDR3 covers 15 residues. V dropped 3 bases and J dropped 6 bases, with 14 bases sitting between them. Per the germline V gene, CDR1 is LGHNT and CDR2 is FRNRAP. The CDR3 loop reads CASGFIRDVAGELFF. The DNA for the CDR3 is TGTGCTAGTGGTTTTATAAGGGACGTTGCCGGGGAGCTGTTTTTT.

The V and J genes are TRBV12-5 and TRBJ1-1; a possible D gene is TRBD1 (6 bases). Trimming stripped 10 bases from V and 1 base from J, with 19 bases between. The CDR3 has 15 amino acids. Germline CDR1 reads LGHNT; CDR2 reads FRNRAP. CDR3 loop: CAKHQTTGANTEAFF. In nucleotides, the CDR3 is TGTGCTAAACACCAGACGACAGGAGCGAACACTGAAGCTTTCTTT. The full variable domain, in which reference TRBV12-5 and TRBJ1-1 provide the parts outside the CDR3, is DARVTQTPRHKVTEMGQEVTMRCQPILGHNTVFWYRQTMMQGLELLAYFRNRAPLDDSGMPKDRFSAEMPDATLATLKIQPSEPRDSAVYFCAKHQTTGANTEAFFGQGTRLTVV.

The chain carries TRBV11-2 and TRBJ1-6, with D perhaps TRBD1 (6 bases). The V end was cut by 1 base, the J end by 6 bases, with 10 bases between. The CDR3 is made up of 15 amino acids. CDR1 SGHAT and CDR2 FQNNGV come from the germline V gene. CDR3 residues: CASSLAGGLNSPLHF. As DNA, the CDR3 is TGTGCCAGCAGCTTAGCGGGGGGGCTTAATTCACCCCTCCACTTT.

This clone was detected once. J is TRBJ1-1 and V is TRBV29-1; D uncertain. Germline V gene data show CDR1 as SQVTM and CDR2 as ANQGSEA. The CDR3 consists of 12 residues. The ends were cut back, 4 bases at V and 7 bases at J, with 13 bases in the middle. The CDR3 region has the DNA TGCAGCGTTGGAGGTTTGGCAGATGAAGCTTTCTTT. Protein sequence: CSVGGLADEAFF.

The V gene is TRBV5-1, the J gene TRBJ2-7, with D possibly matching TRBD1 (7 bases). Trimming cost V 1 base and J 5 bases, with 16 bases left between them. CDR3 size: 15 residues. Germline CDR1 and CDR2: SGHRS and YFSETQ. The CDR3 bases are TGCGCCAGCAGCTTGTGGGGGGCACAGGGGCACGAGCAGTACTTC. Translation: CASSLWGAQGHEQYF.

With regard to this clone: The same CDR3 also results from other DNA sequences found in this sample. This rearrangement joins TRBV5-4 to TRBJ2-3, with 7 bases fitting TRBD2. V shed 1 base, J shed 1 base, and the junction held 3 bases outside the gene matches. Germline V gives CDR1 SGHNT, CDR2 YYREEE (reference sequence). The CDR3 is made up of 15 amino acids. The CDR3 sequence: CASSLSGGGTDTQYF. The CDR3, as DNA: TGTGCCAGCAGCTTGTCTGGGGGGGGCACAGATACGCAGTATTTT.

The CDR3 region has the DNA TGTGCAAGTCGCCCCGACAGGTGTCGAAACTATGGCTACACCTTC. This sequence encodes CASRPDRCRNYGYTF. The V and J genes are TRBV12-2 and TRBJ1-2; TRBD1, as called in the table, went unchecked against the DNA. TRBV12-2 is classified as a pseudogene. This CDR3 contains 15 residues.

This sequence joins TRBV19 and TRBJ1-3; D is perhaps TRBD1 (5 bases). This CDR3 spans 17 amino acids. V was cut by 7 bases and J by 0 bases, with 19 bases left in between. Germline values: CDR1 LNHDA, CDR2 SQIVND (reference sequence). CDR3 in DNA: TGTGCCAGTACCCGGGACCTCCGCTCCTTCTCTGGAAACACCATATATTTT. Amino acid sequence: CASTRDLRSFSGNTIYF.

This chain connects TRBV30 to TRBJ2-5; TRBD1 might be the D (6 bases). Trimming pared 8 bases from V and 4 bases from J, leaving 17 bases between. The CDR3 has 13 amino acids. Germline V gene lookup returns CDR1 GTSNPN and CDR2 SVGIG (reference sequence). The CDR3 nucleotides read TGTGCCCAAGACAGGTTGATCGCAGAGACCCAGTACTTC. Translated, it gives CAQDRLIAETQYF.

This clone was recorded once. The chain recombines TRBV29-1 with TRBJ2-7, with a possible D match to TRBD2 (6 bases). V dropped 4 bases and J dropped 2 bases, with 9 bases sitting between them. CDR1 is SQVTM, CDR2 ANQGSEA, per germline. The CDR3 sequence is 12 residues long. The CDR3 here is CSVGAGPYEQYF. For the CDR3, the DNA is TGCAGCGTTGGGGCGGGACCCTACGAGCAGTACTTC.

This chain connects TRBV2 to TRBJ2-2; no clear D. V was trimmed by 6 bases and J by 7 bases, leaving 9 bases between them. The CDR3 spans 12 residues. Germline assignment: CDR1 SNHLY and CDR2 FYNNEI. This chain's CDR3 is CASRLEVGELFF. CDR3 nucleotides: TGTGCCAGCAGATTAGAGGTCGGGGAGCTGTTTTTT.